Listed below are T cell receptor beta chains from one sample, sequenced in a study of cytomegalovirus exposure and HLA in healthy donors. Assay used: immunoSEQ multiplex PCR; TCRdb lists only in-frame clones, some missing. Among around 150,000 clones, about 66% were seen once, and the ten largest hold 1.5% to 2%. Sequenced input: PBMCs. Every receptor here comes from a human donor in good health. Both conserved end residues are part of each CDR3.

J: TRBJ2-3
V: TRBV18
CDR3: CASSPPGGAADTQYF

J: TRBJ2-5
V: TRBV5-6
CDR3: CASTQTGLAGGPRTETQYF

J: TRBJ2-1
V: TRBV7-9
CDR3: CASSFRGDSYNEQFF

J: TRBJ1-4
V: TRBV7-9
CDR3: CASSFSPGQYNEKLFF

J: TRBJ2-3
V: TRBV2
CDR3: CASSVGTSGSRALDTQYF

J: TRBJ1-1
V: TRBV29-1
CDR3: CSVDRGINTEAFF

J: TRBJ2-1
V: TRBV11-2
CDR3: CASSQGLAGYEQFF

J: TRBJ2-1
V: TRBV28
CDR3: CASSRGGFSYNEQFF

J: TRBJ2-3
V: TRBV18
CDR3: CASSPGLAGVGDTQYF

J: TRBJ1-6
V: TRBV29-1
CDR3: CSVRTANNSPLHF

J: TRBJ1-5
V: TRBV2
CDR3: CASSDSNRGRLEPQHF

J: TRBJ2-7
V: TRBV5-1
CDR3: CASSPGGTSGFEQYF

J: TRBJ1-4
V: TRBV9
CDR3: CASSSPGTGGGDNEKLFF

J: TRBJ1-1
V: TRBV4-1
CDR3: CASSQGTGIGDTEAFF

J: TRBJ2-7
V: TRBV27
CDR3: CASSPGGEGQYF

J: TRBJ2-7
V: TRBV7-2
CDR3: CASSPGALPDEQYF